One and the same sample provided the 7 T cell receptor beta chains below, sequenced in a study of blood T cell repertoires in COVID-19. Repertoires were generated with immunoSEQ multiplex PCR, while TCRdb's copy carries only in-frame clones and drops some. The data contain about 280,000 clones, around nine tenths of them singletons. Sample: PBMCs or T cells enriched from blood (not recorded which). The receptors come from a woman aged 40 to 50 who had recovered from COVID-19.

This clone was seen just once. The chain has TRBV11-3 and TRBJ2-2; D unresolved. CDR1 is SGHNT, CDR2 YENEEA, per germline. The CDR3 length is 14 residues. The V and J ends lost 1 base and 6 bases respectively, with 9 bases between them. This chain's CDR3 is CASSLGQVPGELFF. In DNA, the CDR3 is TGTGCCAGCAGCTTAGGTCAGGTTCCCGGGGAGCTGTTTTTT.

The V and J genes are TRBV27 and TRBJ1-4; no clear D. The CDR3 contains 15 residues. CDR1 is MNHEY, CDR2 SMNVEV, per germline (reference sequence). The V end was cut by 3 bases, the J end by 5 bases, with 13 bases between. The CDR3 DNA follows: TGTGCCAGCAGTTTCCTAACGCCAGGCAATGAAAAACTGTTTTTT. This codes for CASSFLTPGNEKLFF.

This rearrangement joins TRBV2 to TRBJ2-2; 10 bases are a match to TRBD2. V lost 5 bases and J lost 6; bases outside the gene matches: 6. CDR1 is SNHLY and CDR2 is FYNNEI in the germline V gene. CDR3 length: 15 residues. The CDR3 DNA follows: TGTGCCAGCAGTCCCAGCGGGAGGGCATCCGGGGAGCTGTTTTTT. It is translated as CASSPSGRASGELFF. Supplemented by reference TRBV2 and TRBJ2-2, the full variable domain reads EPEVTQTPSHQVTQMGQEVILRCVPISNHLYFYWYRQILGQKVEFLVSFYNNEISEKSEIFDDQFSVERPDGSNFTLKIRSTKLEDSAMYFCASSPSGRASGELFFGEGSRLTVL.

This rearrangement joins TRBV19 to TRBJ1-4; D uncertain. CDR1 and CDR2 (germline): LNHDA, SQIVND (reference sequence). Trimming removed 3 bases at V and 3 bases at J, with 17 bases between. CDR3 length: 17 residues. CDR3 sequence reads: CASSIGIPPRSNEKLFF. CDR3 in DNA: TGTGCCAGTAGTATTGGTATCCCGCCGAGGTCTAATGAAAAACTGTTTTTT.

The chain recombines TRBV10-3 with TRBJ2-1; 12 positions match TRBD2. The junction had 14 bases not matched to a gene; V was cut back by 7 bases and J by 4 bases. Germline V CDR1 and CDR2: ENHRY, SYGVKD. CDR3 length equals 18 residues. The CDR3: CAIKGGSSGRAGYNEQFF. CDR3 bases: TGTGCCATCAAGGGGGGCTCTAGCGGGAGGGCCGGGTACAATGAGCAGTTCTTC.

This sequence joins TRBV21-1 and TRBJ1-5; the table assigns TRBD1, which was not confirmed against the DNA. TRBV21-1 is labeled a pseudogene. The length of the CDR3 is 15 residues. CDR3 bases: TGTGCCAGCAGCCTCATTGGGCAGGGTGGTCAGCCCCAGCATTTT. Its protein is CASSLIGQGGQPQHF.

This clone has a single count. As DNA, the CDR3 is TGTGCCAGTAGTAATTTTCGACAGGCAGAGACCCAGTACTTC. Translating it yields CASSNFRQAETQYF. The V call is TRBV19, the J call TRBJ2-5; tentative D call: TRBD1 (6 bases). Looked up from germline, CDR1 is LNHDA and CDR2 is SQIVND (reference sequence). V shed 4 bases and J shed 4 bases, with 13 bases lying between them. The CDR3 contains 14 residues.